This T cell receptor beta chain was documented in a study of T cells in Graves' hyperthyroidism and ophthalmopathy. This clonotype was seen a handful of times. Using RNA transcripts as the source, TCR beta CDR3 regions were amplified. The HTBI primer set drove a first-round RT-PCR of the TCR CDR3. A single record per CDR3 protein comes from TCRdb applying MiXCR to the multiplex PCR reads. This table holds fewer than 350,000 distinct CDR3 sequences, 12% to 15% found once. CDR3 length equals 14 residues. Germline V gene data show CDR1 as LGHNT and CDR2 as FRNRAP. V dropped 6 bases and J dropped 4; count of bases not matched to a gene: 6.

This sequence originates from a woman in her forties with Graves' hyperthyroidism. The chain joins TRBV12-5 to TRBJ2-5; TRBD1 matches at 9 bases. Sequenced: blood. The chain's CDR3 is CASGQDRGGETQYF. DNA for the CDR3: TGTGCTAGTGGCCAGGACAGGGGAGGAGAGACCCAGTACTTC. Full variable domain (outside the CDR3, taken from reference TRBV12-5 and TRBJ2-5): DARVTQTPRHKVTEMGQEVTMRCQPILGHNTVFWYRQTMMQGLELLAYFRNRAPLDDSGMPKDRFSAEMPDATLATLKIQPSEPRDSAVYFCASGQDRGGETQYFGPGTRLLVL.